Below, 2 T cell receptor beta chains from the same sample are listed, as sequenced in a study of shared clonotypes between healthy human individuals (dated by TCRdb to the early 2020s). The library was produced with the immunoSEQ multiplex PCR assay. In its TCRdb copy, this immuneACCESS table keeps in-frame sequences only and misses some clones. Where compared with another copy, unresolved V genes explain less than half of these, and the others have no known cause. For this sample there are about a million clones; about 80% appear just once. The ten largest clones capture approximately 1.5% of the sample. Sequencing was performed on memory CD4+ T cells sorted from blood. This sample's cell subset or site label indicates: CD45RA-negative fraction. All receptors come from a man between 18 and 29 years old in good health.

A single count supports this clone. The chain joins TRBV5-4 to TRBJ1-1; D is undetermined. The CDR3 sequence is 15 residues long. The V and J ends lost 0 bases and 0 bases respectively, with 9 bases between them. The germline CDR1 and CDR2 sequences are SGHNT and YYREEE (reference sequence). The CDR3 loop is CASSLESLMNTEAFF. CDR3 in DNA: TGTGCCAGCAGCTTGGAGTCCCTTATGAACACTGAAGCTTTCTTT.

The rearrangement uses TRBV30 and TRBJ2-5; weak D call: TRBD2 (6 bases). The V and J ends lost 0 bases and 1 base respectively, with 12 bases between them. Germline loops: CDR1 GTSNPN, CDR2 SVGIG (reference sequence). This CDR3 spans 15 amino acids. The CDR3 here is CAWSVSRRGQETQYF. CDR3 DNA: TGTGCCTGGAGTGTTTCGAGGCGGGGCCAAGAGACCCAGTACTTC. The whole variable domain, filled in from reference TRBV30 and TRBJ2-5, reads SQTIHQWPATLVQPVGSPLSLECTVEGTSNPNLYWYRQAAGRGLQLLFYSVGIGQISSEVPQNLSASRPQDRQFILSSKKLLLSDSGFYLCAWSVSRRGQETQYFGPGTRLLVL.